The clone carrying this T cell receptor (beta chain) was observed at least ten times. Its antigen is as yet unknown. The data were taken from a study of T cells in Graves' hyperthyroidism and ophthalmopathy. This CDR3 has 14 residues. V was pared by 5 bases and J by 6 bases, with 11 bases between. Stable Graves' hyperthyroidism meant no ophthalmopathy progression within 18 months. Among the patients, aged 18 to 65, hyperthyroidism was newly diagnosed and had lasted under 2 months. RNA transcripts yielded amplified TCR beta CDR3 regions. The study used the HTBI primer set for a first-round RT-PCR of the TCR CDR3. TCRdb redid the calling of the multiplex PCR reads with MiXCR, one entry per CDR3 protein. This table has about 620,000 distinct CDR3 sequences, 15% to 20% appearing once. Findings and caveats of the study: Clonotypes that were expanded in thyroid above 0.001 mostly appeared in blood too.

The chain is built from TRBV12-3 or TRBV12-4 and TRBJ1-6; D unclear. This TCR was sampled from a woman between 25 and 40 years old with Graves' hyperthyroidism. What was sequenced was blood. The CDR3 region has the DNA TGTGCCAGCAGTCTAAACGGACTTAATTCACCCCTCCACTTT. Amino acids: CASSLNGLNSPLHF.